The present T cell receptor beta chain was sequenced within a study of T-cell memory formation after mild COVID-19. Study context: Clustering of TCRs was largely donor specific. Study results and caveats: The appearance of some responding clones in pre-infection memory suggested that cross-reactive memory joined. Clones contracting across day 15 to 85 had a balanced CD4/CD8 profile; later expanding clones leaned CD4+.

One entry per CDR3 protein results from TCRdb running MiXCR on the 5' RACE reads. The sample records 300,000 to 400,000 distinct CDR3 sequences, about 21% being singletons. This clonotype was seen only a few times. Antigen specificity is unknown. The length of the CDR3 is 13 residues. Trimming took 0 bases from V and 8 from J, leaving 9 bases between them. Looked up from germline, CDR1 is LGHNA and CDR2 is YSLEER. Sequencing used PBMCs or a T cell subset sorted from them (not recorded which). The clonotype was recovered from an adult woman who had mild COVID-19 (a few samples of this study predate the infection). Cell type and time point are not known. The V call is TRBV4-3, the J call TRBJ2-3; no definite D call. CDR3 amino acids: CASSQELHGTQYF. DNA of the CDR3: TGCGCCAGCAGCCAAGAGCTCCATGGTACGCAGTATTTT.